A selection of T cell receptor beta chains follows, all from one sample in a study of long-term antiretroviral therapy in people with HIV. Assay: immunoSEQ multiplex PCR; the TCRdb copy retains only in-frame clones and omits some. The sample shows 20,000 to 30,000 clones, roughly 85% of them seen only once. Sequencing used unsorted PBMCs, obtained 2.3 years after starting antiretroviral therapy. The receptors were gathered from a middle-aged man with HIV. The CDR3 runs from the conserved cysteine through the conserved F or W. Each record gives: J gene, clone size, V gene, D gene, CDR3 protein, CDR3 DNA. The D gene is left open where the match is weak. Clone size appears in some rows only: once, few, many, or a class for an expanded clone.

>TRBJ1-1|-|TRBV27|TRBD1
CASSSGGGAEAFF
TGTGCCAGCAGTTCAGGGGGGGGCGCAGAAGCTTTCTTT
>TRBJ1-4|few|TRBV4-1|TRBD1
CASSQRHQQGNEKLFF
TGCGCCAGCAGCCAGCGGCATCAACAGGGGAACGAAAAACTGTTTTTT
>TRBJ1-1|-|TRBV2|TRBD1
CASSQQGADTEAFF
TGTGCCAGCAGTCAACAGGGGGCGGACACTGAAGCTTTCTTT
>TRBJ2-3|-|TRBV18|-
CASSPRDTSTDTQYF
TGTGCCAGCTCACCACGGGACACGAGCACAGATACGCAGTATTTT
>TRBJ2-7|-|TRBV5-1|TRBD1
CASSSGDRHYEQYF
TGCGCCAGCAGCTCCGGGGACAGACACTACGAGCAGTACTTC
>TRBJ1-2|-|TRBV15|-
CATSRERQGNYGYTF
TGTGCCACCAGCAGAGAAAGGCAGGGGAACTATGGCTACACCTTC
>TRBJ1-2|-|TRBV5-1|-
CASSSLPGPSDGYTF
TGCGCCAGCAGCTCGTTACCGGGGCCTTCGGATGGCTACACCTTC
>TRBJ2-7|-|TRBV27|TRBD2
CASSLLGGGASSEQYF
TGTGCCAGCAGTTTACTGGGCGGGGGGGCCTCCAGCGAGCAGTACTTC
>TRBJ2-3|-|TRBV5-3|TRBD2
CARKVGTSGVMDTQYF
TGTGCCAGAAAAGTCGGGACTAGCGGGGTTATGGATACGCAGTATTTT
>TRBJ2-5|-|TRBV5-6|-
CASSPRDFQETQYF
TGTGCCAGCAGCCCCCGGGACTTCCAAGAGACCCAGTACTTC
>TRBJ1-1|-|TRBV20-1|-
CSARAAGLAFF
TGCAGTGCTAGGGCGGCAGGGTTAGCTTTCTTT
>TRBJ1-2|-|TRBV30|-
CAGRAPRGYTF
TGTGCCGGCCGGGCCCCGCGTGGCTACACCTTC
>TRBJ1-2|-|TRBV5-6|-
CASSLALTNYGYTF
TGTGCCAGCAGCTTGGCACTAACTAACTATGGCTACACCTTC
>TRBJ2-1|-|TRBV7-9|TRBD1
CASSPAADRGPYNEQFF
TGTGCCAGCAGCCCTGCGGCGGACAGGGGACCCTACAATGAGCAGTTCTTC
>TRBJ1-3|once|TRBV30|-
CAWSFTGQIFSGNTIYF
TGTGCCTGGAGTTTCACGGGACAAATCTTCTCTGGAAACACCATATATTTT
>TRBJ2-7|-|TRBV6-6|TRBD1
CASRLDRRYDSEQYF
TGTGCCAGCAGGTTGGACAGGAGATACGATTCCGAGCAGTACTTC
>TRBJ1-1|-|TRBV28|-
CASSPGIGMNTEAFF
TGTGCCAGCAGCCCAGGGATCGGAATGAACACTGAAGCTTTCTTT
>TRBJ2-2|-|TRBV5-8|TRBD1
CASSLVTGTGELFF
TGTGCCAGCAGCTTGGTGACAGGGACCGGGGAGCTGTTTTTT
>TRBJ1-1|-|TRBV5-6|TRBD1
CASSLLGTENTEAFF
TGTGCCAGCAGCTTGTTGGGGACAGAGAACACTGAAGCTTTCTTT
>TRBJ2-2|-|TRBV6-1|-
CASSEKGLGTGELFF
TGTGCCAGCAGCGAGAAGGGTCTTGGCACCGGGGAGCTGTTTTTT
>TRBJ2-7|-|TRBV5-8|-
CASSLVVSPSEQYF
TGTGCCAGCAGCTTGGTTGTTAGCCCCTCCGAGCAGTACTTC
>TRBJ2-6|-|TRBV5-8|-
CASSRGSGANVLTF
TGTGCCAGCAGTAGGGGGTCCGGGGCCAACGTCCTGACTTTC